This T cell receptor (beta chain) derives from a study of vaccination effects on CD4 cells after COVID-19. Whole-study findings and limits: The study found marked clonal contraction of infection- and vaccine-induced clones late after vaccination.

This clone has more than one count but fewer than ten. Its target is unknown. Some clones are missing from TCRdb's copy, which holds only in-frame ones; the method was immunoSEQ multiplex PCR. The sample lists approximately 29,000 clones, about 69% occurring once. This CDR3 is built from 15 residues. V dropped 5 bases and J dropped 2; count of bases not matched to a gene: 3. Germline V gene lookup returns CDR1 LGHNA and CDR2 YSLEER. ViraFEST expansion of antigen-specific CD4+ T cells with viral peptide pools preceded sequencing. Cultured cells yielded isolated CD4+ T cells after 10 days. Confirmation by PCR established that the person had SARS-CoV-2 infection between March and December 2020. Cultivation was performed at more than 1.5 million PBMC per well with 9 to 10 IU/ml IL-2 and 10 ug/ml peptides added.

This sequence joins TRBV4-3 and TRBJ2-3; 11 bases map to TRBD2. This clonotype was sampled from a human donor who had a prior SARS-CoV-2 infection. The source was CD4+ T cells from PBMCs cultured with a peptide pool, collected before COVID-19 vaccination. Written as DNA, the CDR3 is TGCGCCAGCAGCAGACTAGCGGGAAACACAGATACGCAGTATTTT. Translation: CASSRLAGNTDTQYF.